One and the same sample provided the 19 T cell receptor beta chains below, sequenced in a study of identical twins. TCRdb independently ran MiXCR on the 5' RACE reads; one entry per CDR3 protein. The table records hundreds of thousands of distinct CDR3 sequences, 9% to 15% of them present only once. The sample also formed part of further work on yellow fever vaccine responses in identical twins.

Sample: PBMCs. These receptors came from a young woman in good health.

The chain carries TRBV5-1 and TRBJ2-5; 7 positions agree with TRBD2. V lost 3 bases, J lost 1 base, and 3 bases stayed unmatched. Germline V gene data show CDR1 as SGHRS and CDR2 as YFSETQ. The CDR3 is 14 amino acids. The CDR3 reads CASSYGGFQETQYF. The CDR3 region has the DNA TGCGCCAGCAGCTACGGGGGGTTCCAAGAGACCCAGTACTTC.

This clonotype appeared a few times. The rearrangement uses TRBV11-2 and TRBJ2-1, with 7 bases aligning to TRBD2. Germline loops: CDR1 SGHAT, CDR2 FQNNGV. Losses at the gene ends were 4 bases for V and 0 bases for J; bases not matched to a gene: 3. The CDR3 consists of 15 residues. CDR3 sequence: CASSWGGGSYNEQFF. The CDR3 nucleotides read TGTGCCAGCAGCTGGGGGGGGGGCTCCTACAATGAGCAGTTCTTC.

The chain joins TRBV20-1 to TRBJ2-7; 8 bases are shared with TRBD2. This CDR3 has 13 residues. V lost 3 bases and J lost 2; bases outside the gene matches: 3. Germline lookup yields CDR1 DFQATT and CDR2 SNEGSKA (reference sequence). The CDR3 loop reads CSASGREPYEQYF. Here the CDR3 DNA reads TGCAGTGCTAGCGGGAGGGAGCCCTACGAGCAGTACTTC.

This clonotype has more than one count but fewer than ten. This chain connects TRBV12-5 to TRBJ2-2, with D tentatively TRBD1 (5 bases). V lost 6 bases to trimming and J lost 5 bases, with 16 bases between them. This CDR3 comprises 15 residues. Per germline, CDR1 LGHNT and CDR2 FRNRAP. CDR3 sequence (DNA): TGTGCTAGTGGGTTAGGGGTCCTTGGGACCGGGGAGCTGTTTTTT. Its translation: CASGLGVLGTGELFF.

The table lists this clonotype with a few counts. The chain joins TRBV15 to TRBJ2-3; 10 nucleotides line up with TRBD2. V was clipped by 7 bases and J by 3 bases; unmatched bases: 4. Germline V gene data show CDR1 as LNHNV and CDR2 as YYDKDF (reference sequence). This CDR3 comprises 14 residues. CDR3 bases: TGTGCCACCATGCAGCGGGAGGGAACAGATACGCAGTATTTT. Its protein is CATMQREGTDTQYF. Based on the CDR3 plus reference TRBV15 and TRBJ2-3, the full variable domain is DAMVIQNPRYQVTQFGKPVTLSCSQTLNHNVMYWYQQKSSQAPKLLFHYYDKDFNNEADTPDNFQSRRPNTSFCFLDIRSPGLGDTAMYLCATMQREGTDTQYFGPGTRLTVL.

There are a few counts of this clonotype. This chain connects TRBV6-1 to TRBJ1-1; D gene ambiguous. The length of the CDR3 is 13 residues. V lost 6 bases, J lost 4 bases, and 12 bases lay in between. Per the germline V gene, CDR1 is MNHNS and CDR2 is SASEGT. The CDR3 spells CASRPTLVTEAFF. Here the CDR3 DNA reads TGTGCCAGCAGGCCCACTTTGGTCACTGAAGCTTTCTTT.

This clonotype has only a few counts. The chain combines TRBV12-3 or TRBV12-4 with TRBJ2-5; a weak D match, TRBD1 (6 bases). Trimming stripped 5 bases from V and 2 bases from J, with 12 bases between. The CDR3 has 14 residues. This CDR3 is CASSPGQRQETQYF. In DNA form, the CDR3 reads TGTGCCAGCAGTCCGGGACAACGACAAGAGACCCAGTACTTC.

This clonotype was recorded a few times. CDR3 sequence (DNA): TGTGCCAGCAGTCCTAACCCGGCGGAGGCCAAAAACATTCAGTACTTC. Translating gives CASSPNPAEAKNIQYF. The chain joins TRBV27 to TRBJ2-4, with no clear D. The CDR3 spans 16 residues. V was trimmed by 5 bases and J by 1 base, leaving 15 bases between them. The germline CDR1 and CDR2 sequences are MNHEY and SMNVEV (reference sequence).

V gene TRBV20-1 combines with J gene TRBJ2-1, with D hard to call. The V end was cut by 0 bases, the J end by 8 bases, with 17 bases between. Germline CDR1 is DFQATT and CDR2 is SNEGSKA (reference sequence). The length of the CDR3 is 15 residues. CDR3 bases: TGCAGTGCTAGAGATCCGAGGAATAGTACGGATGAGCAGTTCTTC. This sequence encodes CSARDPRNSTDEQFF.

The J gene is TRBJ1-2, the V gene TRBV6-1, with D uncertain. Germline CDR1 and CDR2: MNHNS and SASEGT. V lost 8 bases and J lost 3, with 13 bases in between. The CDR3 contains 13 residues. CDR3 sequence (DNA): TGTGCCAGCGCCGAGATGTCGGACTATGGCTACACCTTC. Amino acids: CASAEMSDYGYTF.

This clonotype was seen repeatedly, ten times or more. This chain joins TRBV7-9 and TRBJ2-3; weak D call: TRBD1 (6 bases). The ends were cut back, 4 bases at V and 2 bases at J, with 10 bases in the middle. CDR3 length equals 14 residues. Germline values: CDR1 SEHNR, CDR2 FQNEAQ (reference sequence). CDR3 region: CASSSGQITDTQYF. The CDR3 DNA reads as TGTGCCAGCAGCTCCGGACAGATCACAGATACGCAGTATTTT. The full variable domain, its missing parts supplied by reference TRBV7-9 and TRBJ2-3, is DTGVSQNPRHKITKRGQNVTFRCDPISEHNRLYWYRQTLGQGPEFLTYFQNEAQLEKSRLLSDRFSAERPKGSFSTLEIQRTEQGDSAMYLCASSSGQITDTQYFGPGTRLTVL.

This clonotype was counted ten times or more. CDR3 in DNA: TGTGCCAGCAGCTTAGATCAAGGGAAAGTGAACACTGAAGCTTTCTTT. Its protein is CASSLDQGKVNTEAFF. This chain uses TRBV11-2 with TRBJ1-1; no firm D call. The V end was cut by 0 bases, the J end by 0 bases, with 11 bases between. The CDR3 sequence is 16 residues long. CDR1 is SGHAT and CDR2 is FQNNGV in the germline V gene.

This clonotype was seen at least ten times. This sequence joins TRBV5-1 and TRBJ2-5; no clear D gene. The CDR3 loop spans 12 amino acids. V shed 2 bases and J shed 5 bases, with 7 bases lying between them. Per germline, CDR1 SGHRS and CDR2 YFSETQ. In nucleotides, the CDR3 is TGCGCCAGCAGCTTCCAAAGGGAGACCCAGTACTTC. As protein: CASSFQRETQYF.

In this sample, this clonotype turned up many times. CDR3 coding DNA: TGTGCCAGCAAACCTTCCTGGCAGGGAGATTCACCCCTCCACTTT. This gives the protein CASKPSWQGDSPLHF. The chain combines TRBV28 with TRBJ1-6, with D possibly TRBD1 on 5 matching bases. This CDR3 is 15 amino acids long. The V gene lost 7 bases and the J gene lost 8 bases, with 18 bases spanning the gap. The germline gives CDR1 MDHEN, CDR2 SYDVKM.

The chain combines TRBV20-1 with TRBJ2-7, with D possibly being TRBD1 or TRBD2 (5 bases each). The CDR3 has 13 amino acids. Germline V gene data show CDR1 as DFQATT and CDR2 as SNEGSKA (reference sequence). Deletions cut 4 bases from V and 2 bases from J, with 12 bases between. The CDR3 DNA follows: TGCAGTGCTACCCGGGACCTGGCCTACGAGCAGTACGTC. Protein product: CSATRDLAYEQYV.

This clonotype showed up many times. The V and J genes are TRBV12-3 or TRBV12-4 and TRBJ1-5; 7 bases are shared with TRBD1. The V gene end was trimmed by 5 bases and the J gene end by 6 bases; junction bases not matched to a gene: 10. This CDR3 is built from 15 residues. The CDR3 DNA follows: TGTGCCAGCAGTCCCGGGCAGGGGGGGAGTCAGCCCCAGCATTTT. Translated: CASSPGQGGSQPQHF.

This clonotype appeared a few times. This chain connects TRBV25-1 to TRBJ1-3; perhaps TRBD1 as D (5 bases). The germline V and J ends were trimmed by 2 bases and 2 bases, with 10 bases remaining between them. This CDR3 comprises 15 residues. In germline, CDR1 is MGHDK, CDR2 SYGVNS. Here the CDR3 reads CASSERGTAGNTIYF. The CDR3 DNA reads TGTGCCAGCAGTGAAAGGGGTACGGCTGGAAACACCATATATTTT.

The V and J genes are TRBV5-1 and TRBJ2-2; 8 bases align to TRBD1. Germline V gives CDR1 SGHRS, CDR2 YFSETQ. The V gene end was trimmed by 4 bases and the J gene end by 2 bases; junction bases not matched to a gene: 13. This CDR3 region has 18 residues. The CDR3: CASSRALQGGFNTGELFF. The CDR3 DNA reads TGCGCCAGCAGCCGGGCCCTACAGGGGGGTTTTAACACCGGGGAGCTGTTTTTT.

This chain uses TRBV7-9 with TRBJ2-1, with 8 bases fitting TRBD2. The CDR3 sequence is 16 residues long. The germline gives CDR1 SEHNR, CDR2 FQNEAQ (reference sequence). The V gene end was trimmed by 1 base and the J gene end by 5 bases; junction bases not matched to a gene: 7. The CDR3 here is CASSLVMSGGDNEQFF. In nucleotides, the CDR3 is TGTGCCAGCAGCTTAGTTATGAGCGGGGGCGACAATGAGCAGTTCTTC.